The 21 T cell receptor beta chains below were found in one sample sequenced in a study of CD8 T cells in ankylosing spondylitis. From the 5' RACE reads, TCRdb called clonotypes with MiXCR, one entry per CDR3 protein. The sample consists of more than 650,000 distinct CDR3 sequences, over 9.5% of them appearing once. Notes on the study in general: Among TCR beta sequences, a motif of about 8 highly homologous variants appeared characteristic of ankylosing spondylitis blood.

Their antigens remain unidentified. The material sequenced was blood, either unsorted or a sorted T cell fraction (not recorded which). These receptors came from a male donor with ankylosing spondylitis.

This clonotype was counted many times. The chain carries TRBV29-1 and TRBJ2-5; TRBD2 agrees at 7 bases. The CDR3 spans 11 residues. V trimming: 7 bases; J trimming: 5 bases; junction bases outside the gene matches: 4. The V gene's germline CDR1 is SQVTM and CDR2 ANQGSEA. CDR3 in DNA: TGCAGCGCGACGCGGGGGGAGACCCAGTACTTC. Protein sequence: CSATRGETQYF.

Ten or more counts support this clonotype. The chain links TRBV7-2 to TRBJ2-1, with D maybe TRBD2 (6 bases). Trimming took 1 base from V and 3 from J, leaving 10 bases between them. Germline V gene data show CDR1 as SGHTA and CDR2 as FQGNSA. The CDR3 loop spans 15 amino acids. The DNA for the CDR3 is TGTGCCAGCAGCTTAGGTGGGGGGATCTACAATGAGCAGTTCTTC. It codes for CASSLGGGIYNEQFF.

J is TRBJ2-2 and V is TRBV20-1; tentatively, D is TRBD2 (5 bases). This CDR3 is 15 amino acids long. Germline CDR1 and CDR2: DFQATT and SNEGSKA (reference sequence). V lost 0 bases, J lost 7 bases, and 15 bases lay in between. The CDR3 sequence: CSARELLGGHGELFF. CDR3 in DNA: TGCAGTGCTAGAGAGTTACTAGGCGGCCACGGGGAGCTGTTTTTT.

Worth noting for this clonotype: One base away lies a much larger clone, so this may be a sequencing read error. This sequence joins TRBV5-1 and TRBJ2-7, with 10 bases matching TRBD1. V lost 4 bases, J lost 8 bases, and 18 bases stayed unmatched. The CDR3 length is 17 residues. Per germline, CDR1 SGHRS and CDR2 YFSETQ. The CDR3 loop is CASSPATGGDFEDKQYF. The CDR3 DNA follows: TGCGCCAGCAGCCCGGCGACAGGGGGCGATTTTGAAGACAAGCAGTACTTC.

This clonotype was seen only a few times. This rearrangement joins TRBV7-9 to TRBJ2-7, with D unresolved. Per the germline V gene, CDR1 is SEHNR and CDR2 is FQNEAQ (reference sequence). The CDR3 runs to 14 residues. V lost 2 bases and J lost 2, with 10 bases in between. Here the CDR3 reads CASSLTDLTYEQYF. CDR3 nucleotide sequence: TGTGCCAGCAGCTTAACGGACCTGACCTACGAGCAGTACTTC.

This chain joins TRBV7-2 and TRBJ2-2; unclear D gene. Per germline, CDR1 SGHTA and CDR2 FQGNSA. The CDR3 loop spans 15 amino acids. V was trimmed by 5 bases and J by 1 base, leaving 11 bases between them. CDR3 region: CASSMGNGNTGELFF. CDR3 sequence (DNA): TGTGCCAGCAGCATGGGGAACGGGAACACCGGGGAGCTGTTTTTT.

The chain carries TRBV5-1 and TRBJ1-1; 10 bases are a match to TRBD1. Germline V lookup: CDR1 SGHRS, CDR2 YFSETQ. With 6 bases clipped from V and 4 bases from J, the junction kept 6 bases outside the gene matches. The CDR3 length is 14 residues. The CDR3: CASTQTGGGTEAFF. In DNA form, the CDR3 reads TGCGCCAGCACCCAGACAGGGGGCGGCACTGAAGCTTTCTTT.

The CDR3 region has the DNA TGTGCCAGCAGCTTAGAAGTCATCTCCTACGAGCAGTACTTC. It translates to CASSLEVISYEQYF. This chain links TRBV7-2 with TRBJ2-7; unclear D gene. Per germline, CDR1 SGHTA and CDR2 FQGNSA. This CDR3 contains 14 residues. The V and J ends lost 1 base and 0 bases respectively, with 7 bases between them.

In this sample, this clonotype turned up many times. The chain carries TRBV29-1 and TRBJ1-4, with 8 bases aligning to TRBD1. V lost 7 bases to trimming and J lost 5 bases; unmatched junction nucleotides: 6. The CDR3 is made up of 13 amino acids. Per the germline V gene, CDR1 is SQVTM and CDR2 is ANQGSEA. CDR3 nucleotide sequence: TGCAGCGCTACGTGGACAGGGAATGAAAAACTGTTTTTT. Translated, it gives CSATWTGNEKLFF.

This clonotype occurred a few times. The chain is built from TRBV20-1 and TRBJ1-6; 7 nucleotides match TRBD1. Trimming at V came to 0 bases and at J to 8 bases, leaving 7 bases not matched to a gene. This CDR3 contains 15 residues. CDR1 and CDR2 from the germline V gene are DFQATT and SNEGSKA (reference sequence). The CDR3 here is CSARDLRTGDSPLHF. As DNA, the CDR3 is TGCAGTGCTAGAGATCTTCGAACAGGGGATTCACCCCTCCACTTT.

The table lists this clonotype with a few counts. This chain connects TRBV28 to TRBJ2-1, with D possibly matching TRBD2 (5 bases). V was cut by 2 bases and J by 10 bases, with 15 bases left in between. This CDR3 region has 14 residues. Germline lookup yields CDR1 MDHEN and CDR2 SYDVKM. The CDR3 region has the DNA TGTGCCAGCAGTTTAGGATGGGAGTTCGGCGAGCAGTTCTTC. Encoded protein: CASSLGWEFGEQFF.

The chain recombines TRBV5-6 with TRBJ2-7; a possible D gene is TRBD1 (6 bases). V was shortened by 1 base and J by 7 bases, with 15 bases between the two germline ends. There are 14 residues in the CDR3. Germline CDR1 is SGHDT and CDR2 is YYEEEE. CDR3 protein: CASSLILGAEEQYF. The CDR3 DNA reads as TGTGCCAGCAGCTTGATTCTGGGGGCAGAAGAGCAGTACTTC.

The chain employs TRBV5-6 and TRBJ2-7; D not certain. Trimming took 0 bases from V and 7 from J, leaving 5 bases between them. The V gene's germline CDR1 is SGHDT and CDR2 YYEEEE. The CDR3 is made up of 11 amino acids. CDR3 sequence: CASSLVQEQYF. The DNA of the CDR3 is TGTGCCAGCAGCTTGGTCCAGGAGCAGTACTTC.

This clonotype occurred many times. The CDR3 sequence: CASSPIGTDTQYF. The CDR3 nucleotides read TGTGCCAGCAGTCCGATAGGGACAGATACGCAGTATTTT. The genes are TRBV6-1 and TRBJ2-3; D not certain. V was clipped by 5 bases and J by 3 bases, with 9 bases between them. Germline CDR1 MNHNS, CDR2 SASEGT. CDR3 size: 13 residues.

The V call is TRBV18, the J call TRBJ2-7, with D perhaps TRBD1 (5 bases). Trimming left V 2 bases short and J 3 bases short, with 17 bases between. The CDR3 loop spans 16 amino acids. Germline V gene sequence: CDR1 KGHSH, CDR2 LQKENI. The CDR3 DNA is TGTGCCAGCTCACCAATCCGCACTGGGGCCATCTACGAGCAGTACTTC. Translating gives CASSPIRTGAIYEQYF.

This chain links TRBV28 with TRBJ2-7; D call uncertain. The V end was cut by 3 bases, the J end by 6 bases, with 9 bases between. Germline values: CDR1 MDHEN, CDR2 SYDVKM. The CDR3 covers 12 residues. CDR3 loop: CASSLSWVEQYF. CDR3 in DNA: TGTGCCAGCAGTTTGAGCTGGGTCGAGCAGTACTTC.

The V call is TRBV5-1, the J call TRBJ2-2; D is possibly TRBD1 (6 bases). The CDR3 runs 18 residues. The V end lost 0 bases, the J end lost 0 bases, and 15 bases lay between the germline ends. Germline CDR1 reads SGHRS; CDR2 reads YFSETQ. CDR3 sequence: CASSLVEGEAPNTGELFF. The CDR3 nucleotides are TGCGCCAGCAGCTTGGTTGAGGGGGAAGCCCCGAACACCGGGGAGCTGTTTTTT. The variable domain in full, completed from reference TRBV5-1 and TRBJ2-2, reads KAGVTQTPRYLIKTRGQQVTLSCSPISGHRSVSWYQQTPGQGLQFLFEYFSETQRNKGNFPGRFSGRQFSNSRSEMNVSTLELGDSALYLCASSLVEGEAPNTGELFFGEGSRLTVL.

This clonotype was seen a few times. The chain has TRBV27 and TRBJ1-1; TRBD1 aligns across 7 bases. Germline-derived CDR1 and CDR2 are MNHEY and SMNVEV (reference sequence). The CDR3 is 15 residues long. V lost 6 bases to trimming and J lost 0 bases; unmatched junction nucleotides: 7. CDR3: CASSPLGTVNTEAFF. CDR3 coding DNA: TGTGCCAGCAGCCCCCTCGGGACAGTGAACACTGAAGCTTTCTTT.

This chain joins TRBV9 and TRBJ1-3, with 10 nucleotides matching TRBD1. Germline CDR1 is SGDLS and CDR2 is YYNGEE. The CDR3 is 19 amino acids. With V trimmed by 2 bases and J by 0 bases, 11 bases remained unmatched. CDR3: CASSVRDRGMGSSGNTIYF. In nucleotides, the CDR3 is TGTGCCAGCAGCGTCCGGGACAGGGGAATGGGTAGCTCTGGAAACACCATATATTTT.

This clonotype showed up just a few times. V usage is TRBV5-5 and J usage is TRBJ1-2, with 7 positions matching TRBD1. This CDR3 spans 12 amino acids. Per germline, CDR1 SGHKS and CDR2 YYEKEE (reference sequence). V was pared by 4 bases and J by 6 bases, with 3 bases of the junction left unmatched. CDR3 amino acids: CASSIDRDGYTF. Written as DNA, the CDR3 is TGTGCCAGCAGCATAGACAGGGATGGCTACACCTTC.

This clonotype came up a few times. The chain employs TRBV5-1 and TRBJ1-1; D is unclear. The CDR3 consists of 15 residues. From germline, CDR1 is SGHRS and CDR2 YFSETQ. V was clipped by 2 bases and J by 6 bases, with 17 bases between them. CDR3 DNA sequence: TGCGCCAGCAGCTTCCAGACCGGAACCCTGGCTGAAGCTTTCTTT. It codes for CASSFQTGTLAEAFF.